Each of the 16 T cell receptor beta chains below was sequenced from the same sample in a study of CD8 T cells in Susac syndrome. RNA was extracted with the RNeasy kit, and a quantity of about 0.45 to 1 ug was reverse transcribed using random hexamers. TCRdb called the immunoSEQ multiplex PCR reads again in MiXCR, with one record for every CDR3 protein. The sample has some 190,000 distinct CDR3 sequences, 95% seen once; the top ten hold 0.1%. Sequencing input: CD4+ T cells from PBMCs. These receptors originate from a human donor in good health.

The chain is built from TRBV12-3 or TRBV12-4 and TRBJ2-1, with D perhaps matching TRBD2 (6 bases). V was trimmed by 5 bases and J by 3 bases, leaving 11 bases between them. This CDR3 contains 14 residues. CDR3 region: CASSPWRDYNEQFF. DNA for the CDR3: TGTGCCAGCAGTCCTTGGAGGGACTACAATGAGCAGTTCTTC.

The V gene is TRBV6-2 or TRBV6-3, the J gene TRBJ1-2; 8 positions agree with TRBD1. The CDR3 length is 16 residues. The ends lost 6 bases at V and 4 bases at J; junction bases unmatched: 13. Germline assignment: CDR1 MNHEY and CDR2 SVGEGT. CDR3 amino acids: CASSRAGGAVSYGYTF. Here the CDR3 DNA reads TGTGCCAGCAGCCGCGCAGGGGGCGCCGTCTCCTATGGCTACACCTTC.

The chain carries TRBV19 and TRBJ2-7, with D perhaps matching TRBD2 (5 bases). In germline, CDR1 is LNHDA, CDR2 SQIVND (reference sequence). Trimming removed 4 bases at V and 6 bases at J, with 13 bases between. The CDR3 loop spans 13 amino acids. The CDR3 sequence is CASSTRTDFEQYF. The CDR3, as DNA: TGTGCCAGTAGTACCAGGACGGACTTCGAGCAGTACTTC.

This chain links TRBV9 with TRBJ2-7; a weak D match, TRBD1 (5 bases). The CDR3 runs to 15 residues. CDR1 is SGDLS, CDR2 YYNGEE, per germline. Trimming removed 1 base from V and 3 bases from J, with 14 bases in between. The DNA of the CDR3 is TGTGCCAGCAGCGTACAGGGCTTCGAATTCTACGAGCAGTACTTC. It specifies CASSVQGFEFYEQYF.

The chain is built from TRBV14 and TRBJ2-1, with D unresolved. The V gene's germline CDR1 is SGHDN and CDR2 FVKESK. Trimming stripped 2 bases from V and 5 bases from J, with 1 base between. This CDR3 contains 11 residues. Here the CDR3 DNA reads TGTGCCAGCAGCCAAAACAATGAGCAGTTCTTC. Amino acid sequence: CASSQNNEQFF.

This rearrangement joins TRBV7-9 to TRBJ2-7; 8 bases fit TRBD1. Germline trimming cut 5 bases from V and 6 bases from J; bases unmatched to any gene: 6. The CDR3 consists of 13 residues. Germline V gives CDR1 SEHNR, CDR2 FQNEAQ (reference sequence). In DNA form, the CDR3 reads TGTGCCAGCAGCGCCGGACAGGGAGGCGAGCAGTACTTC. This sequence encodes CASSAGQGGEQYF.

J is TRBJ2-1 and V is TRBV3-1; D might be TRBD1 or TRBD2, each matching 5 bases. V dropped 5 bases and J dropped 5 bases, with 19 bases sitting between them. The CDR3 runs 16 residues. Germline CDR1 LGHDT, CDR2 YNNKEL (reference sequence). CDR3 nucleotide sequence: TGTGCCAGCAGCTCTGAACCGGGACGTCGGAACAATGAGCAGTTCTTC. This sequence encodes CASSSEPGRRNNEQFF.

This clonotype was counted a single time. The chain is built from TRBV3-1 and TRBJ1-1, with TRBD1 as a possible D gene (6 bases). The length of the CDR3 is 13 residues. Germline loops: CDR1 LGHDT, CDR2 YNNKEL (reference sequence). The V end was cut by 4 bases, the J end by 6 bases, with 12 bases between. CDR3 sequence (DNA): TGTGCCAGCAGCCCGGACAGCCTGGCTGAAGCTTTCTTT. This translates into CASSPDSLAEAFF.

The V gene is TRBV6-1, the J gene TRBJ2-3, with 8 bases that match TRBD2. The CDR3 contains 16 residues. The ends lost 5 bases at V and 4 bases at J; junction bases unmatched: 11. Germline assignment: CDR1 MNHNS and CDR2 SASEGT. CDR3 nucleotide sequence: TGTGCCAGCAGTCGAGGTCGGGGGGGCGCGCCAGATACGCAGTATTTT. Protein product: CASSRGRGGAPDTQYF.

This clonotype was observed a single time. V and J are TRBV20-1 and TRBJ1-4; D not resolved. Germline CDR1 and CDR2: DFQATT and SNEGSKA (reference sequence). This CDR3 has 13 amino acids. V was pared by 1 base and J by 0 bases, with 3 bases between. CDR3 nucleotide sequence: TGCAGTGCTAGAGGTGCAACTAATGAAAAACTGTTTTTT. As protein: CSARGATNEKLFF.

V gene TRBV28 combines with J gene TRBJ1-6, with no clear D. Trimming removed 5 bases from V and 7 bases from J, with 3 bases in between. The CDR3 runs 11 residues. Germline CDR1 and CDR2: MDHEN and SYDVKM. The CDR3 coding sequence is TGTGCCAGCAGTGTGAATTCACCCCTCCACTTT. The encoded protein is CASSVNSPLHF. Together with reference TRBV28 and TRBJ1-6, the CDR3 gives the full variable domain: DVKVTQSSRYLVKRTGEKVFLECVQDMDHENMFWYRQDPGLGLRLIYFSYDVKMKEKGDIPEGYSVSREKKERFSLILESASTNQTSMYLCASSVNSPLHFGNGTRLTVT.

The chain joins TRBV6-5 to TRBJ1-6; tentative D call: TRBD1 (5 bases). V shed 11 bases and J shed 7 bases, with 18 bases lying between them. Germline CDR1 is MNHEY and CDR2 is SVGAGI. The CDR3 sequence is 14 residues long. CDR3: CAATPGLWNSPLHF. The CDR3 bases are TGTGCCGCAACGCCAGGGCTATGGAATTCACCCCTCCACTTT.

V usage is TRBV7-9 and J usage is TRBJ2-2, with D unresolved. V was shortened by 5 bases and J by 0 bases, with 7 bases between the two germline ends. CDR3 length equals 14 residues. Per the germline V gene, CDR1 is SEHNR and CDR2 is FQNEAQ (reference sequence). As DNA, the CDR3 is TGTGCCAGCAGCCCGTCACCGAACACCGGGGAGCTGTTTTTT. Its translation is CASSPSPNTGELFF.

The J gene is TRBJ1-5, the V gene TRBV9; no firm D call. Trimming stripped 7 bases from V and 0 bases from J, with 8 bases between. Germline CDR1 reads SGDLS; CDR2 reads YYNGEE. The CDR3 loop spans 13 amino acids. The CDR3 bases are TGTGCCAGCGGACGGGATAGCAATCAGCCCCAGCATTTT. This sequence encodes CASGRDSNQPQHF.

This chain uses TRBV5-1 with TRBJ2-5; D is unclear. Trimming removed 0 bases at V and 5 bases at J, with 8 bases between. Germline CDR1 is SGHRS and CDR2 is YFSETQ. CDR3 length equals 13 residues. The CDR3 DNA follows: TGCGCCAGCAGCTTGGATTTGTGGGAGACCCAGTACTTC. Translating gives CASSLDLWETQYF.

The chain is built from TRBV12-3 or TRBV12-4 and TRBJ2-3; 8 bases map to TRBD1. The CDR3 has 14 residues. The J segment lost 3 bases and the V segment lost 5 bases, leaving 4 bases of the junction unmatched. CDR3 nucleotide sequence: TGTGCCAGCAGTCGGACAGGGAGGACAGATACGCAGTATTTT. It is translated as CASSRTGRTDTQYF.